The rows below give T cell receptor beta chains drawn from one sample of a study of early T cells in non-severe SARS-CoV-2 infection. TCRdb passed the 5' RACE reads through MiXCR, listing each CDR3 protein once. The repertoire holds 20,000 to 25,000 distinct CDR3 sequences, more than 3.5% seen once, with 7.8% in the top ten. Material: whole blood. The receptors derive from an adult who was a healthcare worker with PCR-confirmed SARS-CoV-2 infection or an uninfected control (not recorded which). Both conserved end residues are part of each CDR3. A D gene is named only where the DNA matches it firmly.

D gene	V gene	CDR3 length	J gene	CDR3 protein
NA	TRBV9	14	TRBJ2-7	CASSADPDSYEQYF
TRBD2	TRBV12-5	16	TRBJ2-2	CASARAGNANTGELFF
NA	TRBV28	14	TRBJ1-5	CASTLNQGIQPQHF
NA	TRBV7-9	15	TRBJ1-2	CASSLDQGATYGYTF
TRBD2	TRBV27	17	TRBJ2-3	CASSFLSASGDTDTQYF
NA	TRBV11-3	13	TRBJ1-1	CASSSFLGTEAFF
NA	TRBV20-1	17	TRBJ2-6	CSARGRGAFSGANVLTF
TRBD2	TRBV4-2	14	TRBJ2-3	CASTQAGGQDTQYF
NA	TRBV4-3	17	TRBJ1-1	CASSPTEGTPTDTEAFF
NA	TRBV24-1	12	TRBJ2-1	CATSDPDNEQFF
NA	TRBV6-2/TRBV6-3	13	TRBJ1-4	CASSSDPGEKLFF
NA	TRBV15	13	TRBJ1-3	CATSRDTGNTIYF
NA	TRBV28	13	TRBJ2-5	CASSQGFGETQYF
TRBD1	TRBV20-1	14	TRBJ1-2	CSARDPQGGYGYTF
TRBD1	TRBV12-3/TRBV12-4	15	TRBJ1-5	CASSSGQGGHQPQHF
NA	TRBV20-1	12	TRBJ1-2	CSAPTAPFGYTF
NA	TRBV19	12	TRBJ1-5	CASRQANQPQHF
NA	TRBV20-1	11	TRBJ2-1	CSAREDREQFF
NA	TRBV7-9	15	TRBJ2-1	CASSFGETATNEQFF
NA	TRBV11-3	13	TRBJ1-1	CASSLQGYTEAFF
NA	TRBV9	16	TRBJ2-5	CASSVGVRRVQETQYF
TRBD1	TRBV27	12	TRBJ2-7	CASSFTGDEQYF